Reported below is one TCR beta chain. Original methodology: Amplification of reference gene primers was used by the study to estimate nucleated cell counts. Using immunoSEQ multiplex PCR, the repertoire was profiled, and TCRdb retains in-frame clones only, with some absent. V, J and clone size are those of that table, while D and trimming were read from the DNA. The profile covers about 44,000 clones, with about 85% appearing a single time and roughly 21% taken by the ten largest. The data derive from a study of blood T cell repertoires in COVID-19. V lost 4 bases to trimming and J lost 4 bases, with 16 bases between them. The CDR3 sequence is 15 residues long. Germline CDR1 reads LNHDA; CDR2 reads SQIVND (reference sequence).

This receptor was identified in an elderly woman in a cohort sampled during active or convalescent COVID-19. This chain uses TRBV19 with TRBJ1-1; D is perhaps TRBD1 (5 bases). Sequences were obtained from peripheral blood. The CDR3 nucleotides read TGTGCCAGTAGTACTCGGGGACTGAGCGGCACTGAAGCTTTCTTT. It encodes CASSTRGLSGTEAFF.